Sequencing of this T cell receptor beta chain was carried out in a study of OX40 agonist ivuxolimab in advanced cancers. Turning to the overall study: Ivuxolimab, which targeted the costimulatory receptor OX40 (CD134), was an agonistic, fully human IgG2 monoclonal antibody. Intravenous ivuxolimab was administered to patients every 2 weeks at six dose levels: 0.01, 0.1, 0.3, 1.5, 3 and 10 mg/kg. Of the approximately 54 patients in dose escalation, about 20 had hepatocellular carcinoma, some 15 had melanoma, 9 had renal cell carcinoma and 9 had head and neck cancer. The dose-escalation cohort was approximately 83% male with a mean age of around 62 years, ranging from roughly 23 to 79. Prior anti-PD-1, anti-PD-L1 or anti-CTLA-4 therapy was permitted, and about two fifths of dose-escalation patients had received checkpoint inhibitors. Three dose-escalation patients achieved partial responses, one with hepatocellular carcinoma and two with cutaneous melanoma. The point of sequencing TCRbeta in the periphery was to test whether ivuxolimab changed TCR sequence diversity and drove clonal T-cell expansion. The paper describes the monotherapy dose-escalation part (N of about 47 patients) of the phase I trial of ivuxolimab.

A note on this clone: Its antigen is unknown. Base qualities are not at hand, and no much larger clone is one base apart.

At the junction V is shortened by 8 bases and J by 2 bases, with 16 bases in between. From its cysteine to its valine, the CDR3 spans 14 amino acids. The kept DNA is CDR3 alone, 42 bases in frame from the first base. CDR1 is given as MNHEY and CDR2 as SVGAGI, both from the germline V gene. Genomic DNA was extracted from sorted cells for sequencing of the TCRbeta CDR3 region. The immunoSEQ Assay was used for sequencing of TCRbeta CDR3 regions. The table was pulled from immuneACCESS by TCRdb, which kept in-frame rearrangements only. Such tables lose some clones; where checked, under half of the loss comes from unresolved V genes, and the rest has no known cause. The sample profile shows about 79,000 clones; roughly 91% of them were found once. Of the sample, 0.3% to 0.4% is held by the ten largest clones. Patients with autoimmune disease history or receiving systemic immunosuppression were excluded from the trial. Peripheral blood for TCR sequencing was drawn from every dose cohort at baseline, at cycle 4 day 1 and at cycle 7 day 1. The samples were taken from a phase I, first-in-human, multicenter, open-label dose-escalation trial of ivuxolimab. Adults with locally advanced or metastatic melanoma, renal cell carcinoma, hepatocellular carcinoma or head and neck squamous cell carcinoma were enrolled in the trial. Before TCR sequencing, CD4+ T cells and CD8+ T cells from peripheral blood were sorted into separate populations.

Beyond this particular receptor, the publication reports: The antigen specificity of the clonally expanded peripheral T cells was not determined. Low levels of normalized T-cell clonal expansion were also seen in some patients who did not respond. After ivuxolimab, expanded clones were on average more numerous among CD8+ T cells than among CD4+ T cells. At doses of 0.1 to 3.0 mg/kg, clonal expansion of both CD4+ and CD8+ blood T cells was observed from baseline to week 6. In the 0.1-3.0 mg/kg groups, partial responders had among the lowest normalized peripheral clonal expansion, particularly in CD8+ T cells.

The sequenced sample was CD4+ or CD8+ T cells sorted from blood, obtained in a trial of the OX40 agonist ivuxolimab. Here the chain combines TRBV6-5 and TRBJ2-7; TRBD2 is perhaps the D gene, given 6 matching bases. The TCR originated in an adult with an advanced solid tumor such as melanoma, head and neck, liver or kidney cancer. The DNA is TGTGCCAGCGGTCACCGGGAGATTACCTACGAGCAGTACGTC. Translated, this is CASGHREITYEQYV.